A selection of T cell receptor beta chains follows, all from one sample in a study of vaccination and CD4 T cells after COVID-19. TCRdb re-called the PCR reads with MiXCR, one entry per CDR3 protein. The sample comprises some 8,600 distinct CDR3 sequences, around 34% of which are singletons, and around 21% rests with the top ten. For these receptors, no antigen is known. The sequenced sample consisted of CD4+ T cells from blood, cultured in vitro. Source of these receptors: a human donor in good health. Both conserved end residues are trimmed from each CDR3. A clone size is listed for some rows: how often the clone was seen (once, few, many), or a class if it is expanded.

V gene,CDR3 length,clone size,CDR3 protein
TRBV7-6,14,few,ASSLIGGGLPSAQH
TRBV20-1,13,NA,SAGLWRAPAGEQF
TRBV28,11,few,ATSGTGAIGYT
TRBV10-3,12,NA,ATLSSGSSYEQY
TRBV14,12,NA,ASSRGTYTNEQY
TRBV6-1,12,few,ASRPIPGANVLT
TRBV10-2,9,few,ASSNAYEQY
TRBV7-3,10,NA,ASSTLRGELF
TRBV20-1,15,NA,SAIPSDRGRLGNGYT
TRBV6-1,15,large,ASSVARRNFMTGELF
TRBV6-2/TRBV6-3,14,NA,ASVSARTGGIYEQY
TRBV20-1,11,few,STAGTGVYEQY
TRBV19,13,NA,ASSIGGQGAETQY
TRBV19,13,NA,ASHTGTAINYGYT
TRBV7-3,17,NA,ASSLPRAGAQTSTDTQY
TRBV19,15,few,ASSQYHGLAGVYEQY
TRBV19,14,NA,ASRAGHQTANYGYT
TRBV20-1,12,few,SARGQISNQPQH
TRBV20-1,14,NA,SALSYIGISNQPQH
TRBV15,15,NA,ATSRTQGAGIYNEQF
TRBV20-1,12,few,SARADPSQGEQF
TRBV5-8,12,NA,ASSTRTAQETQY
TRBV6-2/TRBV6-3,13,NA,ASSYWTGPVTEAF
TRBV2,11,NA,ASSEREQETQY
TRBV29-1,10,few,SVREGPYEQY
TRBV10-3,14,NA,AISESRDRGFETQY
TRBV28,11,NA,ASSLEVVETQY
TRBV11-2,11,few,ASSLGGLTEAF
TRBV28,12,NA,ASSLLAGDREQY
TRBV15,17,few,ATSKIGGSGVHSNQPQH
TRBV20-1,13,few,SASETSGSTDTQY
TRBV7-2,17,few,ASSSIGTSGIVAQETQY
TRBV7-2,11,few,ASSPRNTGELF
TRBV7-2,13,NA,ASSSSSGRSDTQY
TRBV7-3,12,few,ASSPGATNYGYT